The subject of this entry is one T cell receptor (beta chain). As yet, its antigen is unknown. These data belong to a study of T cell responses to AZD1222 COVID-19 vaccine. Study-wide background: Second-dose timings of about 4 or about 12 weeks were pooled. Whole-study findings and limits: Regions 160-218 and 743-854 dominated among vaccine-associated CD4 TCRs spanning spike. Repertoire collection took place solely once the T cell response had peaked.

Clones were sequenced by immunoSEQ multiplex PCR, and TCRdb holds only the in-frame ones, with some missing. Among about 120,000 clones listed, 70% to 90% were seen once. Deletions cut 3 bases from V and 2 bases from J, with 15 bases between. This CDR3 spans 16 amino acids. Looked up from germline, CDR1 is MGHRA and CDR2 is YSYEKL. V and J are TRBV4-1 and TRBJ2-3; the D gene is possibly TRBD2 (6 bases). This receptor was obtained from an adult in good health. Material: peripheral blood, obtained on day 0 of AZD1222 vaccination. This CDR3 is CASSHSSGPNTDTQYF. The DNA of the CDR3 is TGCGCCAGCAGCCATTCGAGCGGGCCCAACACAGATACGCAGTATTTT.